A selection of T cell receptor beta chains follows, all from one sample in a study of blood T cell repertoires in COVID-19. The repertoire was sequenced with immunoSEQ multiplex PCR; TCRdb's copy has only in-frame clones and lacks some. The repertoire holds some 40,000 clones, roughly 78% seen once, with over 15% in the top ten. Sequenced: peripheral blood. Receptors were obtained from a man between 65 and 85 years old with acute or convalescent COVID-19. The CDR3 runs from the conserved cysteine through the conserved F or W. D genes are given only for firm matches. Not every row has a clone size; where given, it reads once, few, many or a size class.

>TRBV7-2|TRBD1|once|TRBJ1-5
CASSLSTGEYQPQHF
TGTGCCAGCAGCTTAAGCACAGGGGAGTATCAGCCCCAGCATTTT
>TRBV3-1/TRBV3-2|.|.|TRBJ2-7
CASSRNGIGPYEQYF
TGTGCCAGCAGCAGAAACGGTATTGGGCCCTACGAGCAGTACTTC
>TRBV2|TRBD2|.|TRBJ2-1
CASSITSVEQFF
TGTGCCAGCAGTATTACTAGCGTTGAGCAGTTCTTC
>TRBV19|TRBD2|once|TRBJ2-5
CASSMTSGPDQYF
TGTGCCAGTAGTATGACTAGCGGTCCGGACCAGTACTTC
>TRBV25-1|TRBD1|.|TRBJ1-4
CASSRTGRLEKLFF
TGTGCCAGCTCTCGGACAGGGCGTTTGGAAAAACTGTTTTTT
>TRBV7-8|TRBD2|.|TRBJ2-1
CASSPTGRVNEQFF
TGTGCCAGCAGCCCCACCGGGAGGGTCAATGAGCAGTTCTTC
>TRBV5-4|.|.|TRBJ2-5
CASSLIAANQETQYF
TGTGCCAGCAGCTTGATAGCAGCAAACCAAGAGACCCAGTACTTC
>TRBV2|TRBD1|many|TRBJ1-6
CAISTGGNWSPLHF
TGTGCCATTTCGACAGGGGGCAACTGGTCACCCCTCCACTTT
>TRBV3-1/TRBV3-2|.|.|TRBJ1-6
CASSQQGGVGSPLHF
TGTGCCAGCAGCCAACAGGGAGGGGTTGGTTCACCCCTCCACTTT
>TRBV5-4|.|.|TRBJ2-7
CASTLTGSNYEQYF
TGTGCCAGCACCCTCACAGGGTCCAACTACGAGCAGTACTTC
>TRBV5-4|TRBD1|.|TRBJ1-6
CASTFRTGNSPLHF
TGTGCCAGCACCTTCCGGACAGGCAATTCACCCCTCCACTTT
>TRBV20-1|.|few|TRBJ1-5
CSASSGREGQPQHF
TGCAGTGCTAGTTCAGGGAGGGAAGGCCAGCCCCAGCATTTT
>TRBV7-2|TRBD2|.|TRBJ2-3
CASSLGSAGGRADTQYF
TGTGCCAGCAGCTTAGGATCGGCGGGGGGGCGTGCAGATACGCAGTATTTT
>TRBV7-2|TRBD1|.|TRBJ2-5
CASRRQGVSTETQYF
TGTGCCAGCAGACGACAGGGGGTGTCGACGGAGACCCAGTACTTC
>TRBV5-1|.|.|TRBJ2-5
CASSFGERGETQYF
TGCGCCAGCAGCTTTGGGGAAAGGGGCGAGACCCAGTACTTC
>TRBV6-2/TRBV6-3|.|.|TRBJ2-7
CASSPGTPAYEQYF
TGTGCCAGCAGTCCCGGGACACCGGCCTACGAGCAGTACTTC
>TRBV29-1|.|.|TRBJ1-2
CSEGDGYTF
TGCAGCGAAGGGGATGGCTACACCTTC
>TRBV6-2/TRBV6-3|TRBD2|.|TRBJ2-1
CASSPPSAGGVGEQFF
TGTGCCAGCAGTCCGCCCTCAGCGGGAGGAGTGGGTGAGCAGTTCTTC
>TRBV19|TRBD2|.|TRBJ2-7
CASSMTAGVGEQYF
TGTGCCAGTAGTATGACAGCGGGGGTCGGCGAGCAGTACTTC
>TRBV6-5|.|few|TRBJ1-1
CASRIIQNTEAFF
TGTGCCAGCAGGATAATACAGAACACTGAAGCTTTCTTT
>TRBV3-1/TRBV3-2|TRBD2|.|TRBJ2-5
CASSFWTSGSVETQYF
TGTGCCAGCAGCTTTTGGACTAGCGGGAGCGTGGAGACCCAGTACTTC
>TRBV20-1|.|few|TRBJ1-4
CSASPGTNEKLFF
TGCAGTGCTAGTCCGGGAACTAATGAAAAACTGTTTTTT
>TRBV9|TRBD1|.|TRBJ2-3
CASSPGGVRLTDTQYF
TGTGCCAGCAGCCCAGGGGGAGTCCGACTCACAGATACGCAGTATTTT
>TRBV2|.|few|TRBJ2-7
CASSGGGDGPYEQYF
TGTGCCAGCAGTGGTGGAGGGGACGGTCCCTACGAGCAGTACTTC
>TRBV4-1|.|few|TRBJ2-5
CASSQVTPGKTQYF
TGCGCCAGCAGCCAAGTGACTCCGGGAAAGACCCAGTACTTC
>TRBV6-2/TRBV6-3|.|.|TRBJ2-2
CASSYSGKQALNTGELFF
TGTGCCAGCAGTTACTCGGGAAAACAGGCCCTGAACACCGGGGAGCTGTTTTTT
>TRBV6-5|.|.|TRBJ1-5
CASRTGSAQPQHF
TGTGCCAGCAGGACAGGTTCCGCTCAGCCCCAGCATTTT
>TRBV4-1|TRBD1|few|TRBJ2-1
CASRPGQGPYNEQFF
TGCGCCAGCAGACCGGGACAGGGCCCTTACAATGAGCAGTTCTTC
>TRBV5-5|.|few|TRBJ1-6
CASSLGDRRTNSPLHF
TGTGCCAGCAGCTTAGGGGATAGGCGGACTAATTCACCCCTCCACTTT
>TRBV28|TRBD1|few|TRBJ1-4
CASSLQQGALEKLFF
TGTGCCAGCAGTTTACAACAGGGGGCTCTCGAAAAACTGTTTTTT
>TRBV5-4|.|.|TRBJ2-7
CASTKEVSSYEQYF
TGTGCCAGCACCAAAGAGGTCAGCAGCTACGAGCAGTACTTC
>TRBV7-9|.|.|TRBJ2-3
CASSFFLAAITDTQYF
TGTGCCAGCAGCTTTTTTTTAGCGGCGATCACAGATACGCAGTATTTT
>TRBV19|TRBD2|.|TRBJ2-4
CASTIRGLAGGTRNIQYF
TGTGCCAGTACCATCAGGGGACTAGCGGGAGGCACGAGGAACATTCAGTACTTC
>TRBV30|.|.|TRBJ1-1
CAWSVSWLTEAFF
TGTGCCTGGAGTGTATCATGGCTCACTGAAGCTTTCTTT
>TRBV4-3|TRBD1|few|TRBJ1-2
CASSHYRGYGYTF
TGCGCCAGCAGCCATTACAGGGGATATGGCTACACCTTC
>TRBV5-6|.|.|TRBJ2-5
CASSLWEAQETQYF
TGTGCCAGCAGCTTGTGGGAGGCCCAAGAGACCCAGTACTTC
>TRBV19|TRBD1|.|TRBJ1-2
CASSKTGRTSFYGYTF
TGTGCCAGTAGTAAGACAGGGCGAACCTCCTTCTATGGCTACACCTTC
>TRBV19|TRBD1|.|TRBJ2-6
CASIDRVYSGANVLTF
TGTGCCAGTATTGACAGGGTCTACTCTGGGGCCAACGTCCTGACTTTC
>TRBV11-2|TRBD1|once|TRBJ2-7
CASSSAGTGFDEQYF
TGTGCCAGCAGCTCGGCCGGGACAGGGTTCGACGAGCAGTACTTC
>TRBV6-2/TRBV6-3|TRBD1|.|TRBJ1-5
CASSYAGGSNQPQHF
TGTGCCAGCAGTTACGCAGGGGGAAGCAATCAGCCCCAGCATTTT
>TRBV28|.|.|TRBJ1-6
CASSFRHNSPLHF
TGTGCCAGCAGTTTTCGTCATAATTCACCCCTCCACTTT
>TRBV4-1|.|.|TRBJ1-3
CASSQPRLISGNTIYF
TGCGCCAGCAGCCAACCGCGACTTATCTCTGGAAACACCATATATTTT
>TRBV6-1|.|.|TRBJ2-4
CASSSTMNIQYF
TGTGCCAGCAGTTCCACAATGAACATTCAGTACTTC
>TRBV21-1|.|.|TRBJ1-1
CASTGGQGAMGTEAFF
TGTGCCAGTACCGGGGGACAGGGGGCCATGGGCACTGAAGCTTTCTTT
>TRBV4-3|.|.|TRBJ2-7
CASSQETAYEQYF
TGCGCCAGCAGCCAGGAGACAGCCTACGAGCAGTACTTC
>TRBV5-1|.|.|TRBJ2-3
CASNGAGTHTDTQYF
TGCGCCAGCAACGGAGCGGGGACACACACAGATACGCAGTATTTT